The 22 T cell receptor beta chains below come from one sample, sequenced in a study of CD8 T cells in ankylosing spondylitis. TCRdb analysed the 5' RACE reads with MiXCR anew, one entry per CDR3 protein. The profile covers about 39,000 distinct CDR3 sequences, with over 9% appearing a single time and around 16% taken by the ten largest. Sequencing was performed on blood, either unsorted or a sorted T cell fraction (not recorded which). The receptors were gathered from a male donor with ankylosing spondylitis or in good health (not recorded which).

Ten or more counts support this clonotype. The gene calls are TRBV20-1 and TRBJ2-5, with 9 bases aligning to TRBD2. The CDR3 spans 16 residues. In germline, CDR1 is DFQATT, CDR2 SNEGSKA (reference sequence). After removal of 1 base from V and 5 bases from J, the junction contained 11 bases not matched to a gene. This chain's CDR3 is CSARVTQREVGETQYF. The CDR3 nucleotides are TGCAGTGCTAGAGTAACCCAGCGGGAGGTGGGTGAGACCCAGTACTTC.

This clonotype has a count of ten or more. The CDR3 here is CASSTTYEQYF. The CDR3 nucleotides read TGCGCCAGCAGCACCACCTACGAGCAGTACTTC. The chain employs TRBV5-1 and TRBJ2-7; D is unresolved. V was clipped by 4 bases and J by 2 bases, with 4 bases between them. Germline CDR1 is SGHRS and CDR2 is YFSETQ. This CDR3 is 11 amino acids long.

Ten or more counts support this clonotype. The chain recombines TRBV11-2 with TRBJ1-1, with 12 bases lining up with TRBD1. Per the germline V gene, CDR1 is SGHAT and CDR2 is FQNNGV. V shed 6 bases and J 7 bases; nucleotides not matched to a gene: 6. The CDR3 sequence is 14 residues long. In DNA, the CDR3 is TGTGCCAGCAGTTCGGGACAGGGGGCCGGTGAAGCTTTCTTT. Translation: CASSSGQGAGEAFF.

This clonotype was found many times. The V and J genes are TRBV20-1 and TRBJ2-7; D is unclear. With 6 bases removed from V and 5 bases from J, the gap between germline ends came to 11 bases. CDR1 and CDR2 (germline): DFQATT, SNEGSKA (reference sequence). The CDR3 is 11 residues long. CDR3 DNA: TGCAGTGCCATCCTTCTAGACGAGCAGTACTTC. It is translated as CSAILLDEQYF.

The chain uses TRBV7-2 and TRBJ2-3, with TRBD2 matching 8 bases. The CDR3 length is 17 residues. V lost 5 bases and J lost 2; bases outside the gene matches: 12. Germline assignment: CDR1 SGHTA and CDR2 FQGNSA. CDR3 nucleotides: TGTGCCAGCAGCCCCATCCCCCCGGGAGGGCCCACAGATACGCAGTATTTT. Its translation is CASSPIPPGGPTDTQYF.

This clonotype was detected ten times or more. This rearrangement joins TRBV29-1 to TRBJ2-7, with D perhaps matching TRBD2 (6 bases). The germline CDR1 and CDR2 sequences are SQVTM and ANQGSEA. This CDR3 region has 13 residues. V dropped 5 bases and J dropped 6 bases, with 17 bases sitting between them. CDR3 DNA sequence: TGCAGCGTTCCCCTGCCCCTCGGGGGCGAGCAGTACTTC. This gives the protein CSVPLPLGGEQYF.

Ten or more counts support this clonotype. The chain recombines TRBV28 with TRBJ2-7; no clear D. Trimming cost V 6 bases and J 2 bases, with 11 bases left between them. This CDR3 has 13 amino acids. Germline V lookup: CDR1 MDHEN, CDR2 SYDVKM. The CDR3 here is CASSTLVTYEQYF. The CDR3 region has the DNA TGTGCCAGCAGCACCCTAGTAACCTACGAGCAGTACTTC.

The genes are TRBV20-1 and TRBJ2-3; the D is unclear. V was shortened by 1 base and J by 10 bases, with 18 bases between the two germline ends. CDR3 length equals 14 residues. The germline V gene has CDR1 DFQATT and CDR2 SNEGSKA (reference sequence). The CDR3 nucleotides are TGCAGTGCTAGAGCAGCGACCGGCGCGTTTGCGCAGTATTTT. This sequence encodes CSARAATGAFAQYF.

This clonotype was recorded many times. The chain's CDR3 is CASSQDLTSYYGYTF. In DNA, the CDR3 is TGTGCCAGCAGCCAAGATCTGACCAGCTACTATGGCTACACCTTC. V usage is TRBV3-1 and J usage is TRBJ1-2; D unresolved. The CDR3 covers 15 residues. Trimming took off 0 bases at V and 3 bases at J, with 11 bases between the two ends. The germline CDR1 and CDR2 sequences are LGHDT and YNNKEL (reference sequence).

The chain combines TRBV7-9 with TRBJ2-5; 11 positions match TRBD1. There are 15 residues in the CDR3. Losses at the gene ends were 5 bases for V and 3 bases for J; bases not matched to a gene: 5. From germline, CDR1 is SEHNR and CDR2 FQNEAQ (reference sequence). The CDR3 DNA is TGTGCCAGCAGCCCATGGACAGGGGGCGAAGAGACCCAGTACTTC. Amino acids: CASSPWTGGEETQYF.

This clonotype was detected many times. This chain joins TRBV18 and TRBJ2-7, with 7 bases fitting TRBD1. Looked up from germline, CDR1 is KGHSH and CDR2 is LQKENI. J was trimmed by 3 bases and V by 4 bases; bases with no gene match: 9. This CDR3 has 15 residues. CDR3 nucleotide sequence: TGTGCCAGCTCACAGACAGGGAATATCCTCTACGAGCAGTACTTC. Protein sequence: CASSQTGNILYEQYF.

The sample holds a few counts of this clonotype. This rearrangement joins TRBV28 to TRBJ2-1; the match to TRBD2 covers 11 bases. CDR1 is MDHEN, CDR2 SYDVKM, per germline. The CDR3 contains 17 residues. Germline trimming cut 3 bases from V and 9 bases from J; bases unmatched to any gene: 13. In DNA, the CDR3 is TGTGCCAGCAGTTTCCCTCTAGCGGGAGGAGGCAGCGGTGAGCAGTTCTTC. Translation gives CASSFPLAGGGSGEQFF.

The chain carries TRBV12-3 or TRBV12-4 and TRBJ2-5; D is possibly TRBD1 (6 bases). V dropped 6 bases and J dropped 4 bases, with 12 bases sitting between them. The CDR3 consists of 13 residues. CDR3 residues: CASRETGVETQYF. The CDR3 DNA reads TGTGCCAGCAGGGAGACAGGAGTAGAGACCCAGTACTTC.

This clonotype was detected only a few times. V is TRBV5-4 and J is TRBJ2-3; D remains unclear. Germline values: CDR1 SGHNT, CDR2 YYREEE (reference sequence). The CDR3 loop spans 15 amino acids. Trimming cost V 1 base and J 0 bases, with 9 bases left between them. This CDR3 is CASSLFGRSTDTQYF. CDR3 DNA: TGTGCCAGCAGCTTGTTTGGGCGGAGCACAGATACGCAGTATTTT.

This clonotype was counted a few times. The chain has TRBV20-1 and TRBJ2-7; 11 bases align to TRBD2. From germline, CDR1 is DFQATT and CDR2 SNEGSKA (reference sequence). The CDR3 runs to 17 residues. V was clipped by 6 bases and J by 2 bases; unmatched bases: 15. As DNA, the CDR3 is TGCAGTGCAGGTGCCCTAACTAGCGGGAGACCTACCTACGAGCAGTACTTC. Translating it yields CSAGALTSGRPTYEQYF.

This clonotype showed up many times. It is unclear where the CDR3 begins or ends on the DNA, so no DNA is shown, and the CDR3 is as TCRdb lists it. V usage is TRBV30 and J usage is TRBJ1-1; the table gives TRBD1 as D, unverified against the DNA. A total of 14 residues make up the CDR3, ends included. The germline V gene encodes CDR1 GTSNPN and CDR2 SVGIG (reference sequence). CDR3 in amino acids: CAWSKVGTGIEVFF.

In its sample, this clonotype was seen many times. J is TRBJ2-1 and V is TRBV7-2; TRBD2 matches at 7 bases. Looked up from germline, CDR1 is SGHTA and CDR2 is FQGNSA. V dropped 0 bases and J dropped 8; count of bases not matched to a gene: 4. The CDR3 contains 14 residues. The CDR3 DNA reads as TGTGCCAGCAGCTTAGCGGGAGGGCCCCATGAGCAGTTCTTC. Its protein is CASSLAGGPHEQFF.

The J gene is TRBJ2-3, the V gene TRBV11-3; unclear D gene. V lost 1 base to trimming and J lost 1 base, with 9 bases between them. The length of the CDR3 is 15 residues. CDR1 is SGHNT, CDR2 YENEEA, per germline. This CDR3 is CASSLGYRGTDTQYF. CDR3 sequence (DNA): TGTGCCAGCAGCTTAGGTTATAGGGGCACAGATACGCAGTATTTT.

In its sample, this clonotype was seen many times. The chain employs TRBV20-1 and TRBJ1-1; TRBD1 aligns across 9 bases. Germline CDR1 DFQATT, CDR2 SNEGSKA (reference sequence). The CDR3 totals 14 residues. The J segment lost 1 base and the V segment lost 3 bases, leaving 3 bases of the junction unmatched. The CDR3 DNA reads TGCAGTGCTAGTAGGGGACAGGGGAACACTGAAGCTTTCTTT. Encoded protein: CSASRGQGNTEAFF.

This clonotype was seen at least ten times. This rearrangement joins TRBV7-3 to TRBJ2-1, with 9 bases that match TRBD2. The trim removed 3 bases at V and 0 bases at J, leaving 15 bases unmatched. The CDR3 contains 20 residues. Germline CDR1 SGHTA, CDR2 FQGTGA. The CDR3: CASSFLPAGGTKSSYNEQFF. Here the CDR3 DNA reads TGTGCCAGCAGCTTTCTACCAGCGGGAGGTACTAAAAGCTCCTACAATGAGCAGTTCTTC.

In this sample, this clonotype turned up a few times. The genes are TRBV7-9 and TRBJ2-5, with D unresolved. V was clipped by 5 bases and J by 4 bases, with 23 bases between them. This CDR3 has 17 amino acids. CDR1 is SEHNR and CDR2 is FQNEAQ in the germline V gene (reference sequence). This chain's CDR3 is CASSPSSRAEVGETQYF. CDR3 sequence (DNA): TGTGCCAGCAGCCCCTCCTCCCGGGCCGAGGTCGGAGAGACCCAGTACTTC.

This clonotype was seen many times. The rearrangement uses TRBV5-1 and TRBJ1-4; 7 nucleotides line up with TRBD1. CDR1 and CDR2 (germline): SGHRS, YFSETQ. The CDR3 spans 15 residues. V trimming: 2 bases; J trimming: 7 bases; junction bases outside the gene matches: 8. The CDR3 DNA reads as TGCGCCAGCAGCTTCTCGACAGGGATTGGTGAAAAACTGTTTTTT. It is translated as CASSFSTGIGEKLFF.